This T cell receptor beta chain was identified in a study of blood T cell repertoires in COVID-19 (dated by TCRdb to about 2020). Concerning the study at large: Collaborator samples came from the United States, Italy and Spain and covered acute and convalescent phases of COVID-19. The prospective study material was composed of cDNA or gDNA derived from T cells, B-cell-depleted T cells, or PBMCs. Subjects who had been exposed to COVID-19, were actively infected with it, or had recovered from it provided the deeply sampled blood TCRbeta repertoires that made up the dataset. A freely available public database, intended as a resource for researchers studying the immune response to SARS-CoV-2, is where the repertoires were released. Samples came from the ongoing ImmuneRACE study (first 160 participants) plus 1,254 subjects from 6 global collaborators. The sample metadata nearly always contained a de-identified subject ID, COVID-19 status, age in years and sex. HLA class I and class II types, where available, came from metadata supplied by the sample provider rather than from assay-based typing. General conclusions and limits of the study: The amount of clinical and demographic metadata varied by source and participant and was provided uncurated.

At the junction V is shortened by 9 bases and J by 7 bases, with 6 bases in between. Taken from cysteine to phenylalanine, the CDR3 has 10 residues. The read is trimmed to its CDR3 DNA, 30 bases read in frame from base 1. The germline V gene yields SNHLY for CDR1 and FYNNEI for CDR2. In the prospective study, participants were about 18 to 95 years old, resided in 20 to 30 geographic areas of the United States, and were enrolled through a virtual design. To assign participants to cohorts, the prospective study relied on clinical history that participants themselves reported in a screening survey and a study questionnaire. For ImmuneRACE Cohort 3, a participant was defined as recovered based on two consecutive negative NP/OP PCR tests, clearance by a healthcare professional, or resolution of symptoms. In the prospective study, mobile phlebotomists collected whole blood, serum and a nasopharyngeal or oropharyngeal swab from each participant. Over an approximately two-month period, participants in the prospective study had the option of providing additional blood draws and questionnaires. Before DNA extraction, blood samples from the prospective study were shipped at room temperature or frozen.

In the case of this clone: No antigen is known for it. Base qualities are not provided; no much larger clone lies one nucleotide away.

TCRbeta CDR3 regions were amplified from genomic DNA by means of the immunoSEQ Assay, a bias-controlled multiplex PCR. In the paper's pipeline: The number of nucleated cells in each sample was estimated from the amplification of reference gene primers within the assay. Sequence reads were collapsed and filtered to measure the absolute abundance of every unique TCRbeta CDR3 rearrangement. For each sample, productive Simpson clonality was calculated by taking the square root of Simpson's diversity index across productive rearrangements. What TCRdb holds here is the immuneACCESS table cut down to in-frame rearrangements. Part of the clones is not present; checked against another copy, under half of the missing clones reflect an unresolved V gene, and the others are unexplained. Clone size and the V and J calls come from that table; the DNA yielded D and trimming. The sample table lists more than 300,000 clones, 87% of them with a count of one. The ten largest clones capture approximately 5% of the sample.

The rearrangement joined TRBV2 to TRBJ2-2; no confident D gene assignment can be made. Sequenced sample: PBMCs or T cells enriched from blood (not recorded which). This receptor was taken from a woman in her 30s who had recovered from COVID-19. The CDR3 protein: CASYFGELFF. The bases read TGTGCCAGTTACTTCGGGGAGCTGTTTTTT.